This T cell receptor (beta chain) was captured in a study of blood T cells in healthy people across ages. V lost 1 base and J lost 8, with 17 bases in between. This CDR3 is built from 15 residues. The germline V gene has CDR1 MGHRA and CDR2 YSYEKL. For the second PCR, which ran for about 6 to 12 cycles, a sample-barcoded 5' primer and a J-beta primer mix were used. A 12-random-nucleotide template-switch adaptor tagged each cDNA molecule. TCRdb reanalysed the 5' RACE reads using MiXCR and keeps one entry per CDR3 protein. The sample holds 1.4 million or so distinct CDR3 sequences, 35% to 45% seen once.

Material: blood. The receptor was derived from a woman between 18 and 30 years old in good health. This chain connects TRBV4-1 to TRBJ1-2; D uncertain. CDR3 sequence: CASSQGEQSLGGYTF. DNA for the CDR3: TGCGCCAGCAGCCAAGGGGAGCAGTCACTTGGGGGCTACACCTTC.